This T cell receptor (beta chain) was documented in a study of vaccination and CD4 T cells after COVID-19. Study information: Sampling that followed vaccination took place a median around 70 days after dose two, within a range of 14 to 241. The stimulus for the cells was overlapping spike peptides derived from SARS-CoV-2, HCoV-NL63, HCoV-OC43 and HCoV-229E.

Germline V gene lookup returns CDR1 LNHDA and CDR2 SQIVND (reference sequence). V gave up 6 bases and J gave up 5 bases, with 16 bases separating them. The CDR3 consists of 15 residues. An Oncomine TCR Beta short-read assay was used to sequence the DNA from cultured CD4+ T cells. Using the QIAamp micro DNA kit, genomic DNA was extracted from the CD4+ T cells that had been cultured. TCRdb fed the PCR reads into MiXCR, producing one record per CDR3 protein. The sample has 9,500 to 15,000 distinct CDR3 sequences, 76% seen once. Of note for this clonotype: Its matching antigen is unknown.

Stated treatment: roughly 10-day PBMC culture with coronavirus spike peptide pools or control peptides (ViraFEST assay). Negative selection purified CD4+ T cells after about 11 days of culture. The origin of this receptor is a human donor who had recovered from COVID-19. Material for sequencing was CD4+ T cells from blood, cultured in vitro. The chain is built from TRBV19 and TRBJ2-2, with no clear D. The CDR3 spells CASRPTVARTGELFF. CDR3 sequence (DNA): TGTGCCAGTAGGCCGACGGTAGCCCGGACCGGGGAGCTGTTTTTT.